One sample yielded the 11 T cell receptor beta chains listed below, sequenced in a study of control samples from healthy donors and cancer patients. Sequencing was performed with immunoSEQ multiplex PCR; in TCRdb, only in-frame clones are kept and a portion is missing. The sample records approximately 140,000 clones, roughly nine tenths being singletons. Sequenced material: blood. The receptors derive from a man aged 18 to 35 in good health.

The genes are TRBV18 and TRBJ1-5, with 7 positions matching TRBD1. Germline values: CDR1 KGHSH, CDR2 LQKENI. After removal of 6 bases from V and 6 bases from J, the junction contained 8 bases not matched to a gene. The CDR3 has 14 residues. CDR3 region: CASSRQGTGQPQHF. The CDR3 nucleotides are TGTGCCAGCTCCCGACAGGGAACAGGTCAGCCCCAGCATTTT.

V usage is TRBV7-9 and J usage is TRBJ2-1; D is undetermined. The V gene's germline CDR1 is SEHNR and CDR2 FQNEAQ (reference sequence). The CDR3 contains 16 residues. V lost 1 base, J lost 0 bases, and 10 bases lay in between. CDR3 bases: TGTGCCAGCAGCTTAGGAGTAGCAGGCTCCTACAATGAGCAGTTCTTC. Amino acids: CASSLGVAGSYNEQFF.

The chain couples TRBV10-3 to TRBJ2-1; D possibly corresponds to TRBD2 (5 bases). This CDR3 region has 15 residues. CDR1 is ENHRY and CDR2 is SYGVKD in the germline V gene. The V end lost 8 bases, the J end lost 3 bases, and 17 bases lay between the germline ends. CDR3 in amino acids: CAIAPPGNNYNEQFF. The CDR3 DNA follows: TGTGCCATCGCCCCTCCCGGGAACAACTACAATGAGCAGTTCTTC.

Note on this clone: Other DNA variants within this sample encode the same CDR3. The genes are TRBV7-2 and TRBJ2-5; TRBD1 might be the D (6 bases). V was shortened by 1 base and J by 2 bases, with 11 bases between the two germline ends. The germline gives CDR1 SGHTA, CDR2 FQGNSA. This CDR3 spans 15 amino acids. This CDR3 is CASSLVGGLQETQYF. As DNA, the CDR3 is TGTGCCAGCAGCTTAGTTGGGGGCCTGCAAGAGACCCAGTACTTC. Looking up the rest from reference TRBV7-2 and TRBJ2-5 gives the full variable domain: GAGVSQSPSNKVTEKGKDVELRCDPISGHTALYWYRQSLGQGLEFLIYFQGNSAPDKSGLPSDRFSAERTGGSVSTLTIQRTQQEDSAVYLCASSLVGGLQETQYFGPGTRLLVL.

The chain has TRBV3-1 (or the pseudogene TRBV3-2) and TRBJ2-1; 8 nucleotides line up with TRBD1. This CDR3 is 15 amino acids long. With 1 base clipped from V and 8 bases from J, the junction kept 7 bases outside the gene matches. Per the germline V gene, CDR1 is LGHDT and CDR2 is YNNKEL (reference sequence). CDR3 DNA sequence: TGTGCCAGCAGCCAAGGGACAGGGTCAACGGATGAGCAGTTCTTC. Translation gives CASSQGTGSTDEQFF.

V is TRBV19 and J is TRBJ1-1; D is uncertain. The germline CDR1 and CDR2 sequences are LNHDA and SQIVND (reference sequence). The germline V and J ends were trimmed by 1 base and 0 bases, with 9 bases remaining between them. The CDR3 sequence is 15 residues long. The CDR3 DNA is TGTGCCAGTAGTATAGGGGCGTCGGTGAACACTGAAGCTTTCTTT. Protein: CASSIGASVNTEAFF.

This rearrangement joins TRBV30 to TRBJ2-7; perhaps TRBD1 as D (6 bases). CDR3 length: 13 residues. CDR1 and CDR2 (germline): GTSNPN, SVGIG (reference sequence). V was shortened by 4 bases and J by 3 bases, with 13 bases between the two germline ends. The CDR3 is CAWTGDSYYEQYF. The CDR3 DNA reads TGTGCCTGGACAGGGGATTCCTACTACGAGCAGTACTTC. The full variable domain, with the rest looked up from reference TRBV30 and TRBJ2-7, is SQTIHQWPATLVQPVGSPLSLECTVEGTSNPNLYWYRQAAGRGLQLLFYSVGIGQISSEVPQNLSASRPQDRQFILSSKKLLLSDSGFYLCAWTGDSYYEQYFGPGTRLTVT.

CDR3 region: CASSTSGKETQYF. The CDR3 DNA is TGTGCCAGTAGTACGTCGGGGAAAGAGACCCAGTACTTC. The chain uses TRBV19 and TRBJ2-5; D perhaps matches TRBD2 (5 bases). Trimming stripped 4 bases from V and 3 bases from J, with 9 bases between. Germline V lookup: CDR1 LNHDA, CDR2 SQIVND (reference sequence). The CDR3 has 13 residues.

This chain joins TRBV7-3 and TRBJ1-1, with TRBD1 identical over 7 bases. Germline V CDR1 and CDR2: SGHTA, FQGTGA. The V segment lost 2 bases and the J segment 6 bases; nucleotides outside the gene matches: 3. The CDR3 consists of 13 residues. The CDR3 nucleotides read TGTGCCAGCAGCTTACAGGGGGAGGCTGAAGCTTTCTTT. The encoded protein is CASSLQGEAEAFF.

V gene TRBV25-1 combines with J gene TRBJ1-2; the D gene is possibly TRBD1 (6 bases). Germline CDR1 reads MGHDK; CDR2 reads SYGVNS. The V end lost 4 bases, the J end lost 2 bases, and 8 bases lay between the germline ends. The CDR3 is 13 amino acids. As DNA, the CDR3 is TGTGCCAGCAGTGTTCAGGGGAACTATGGCTACACCTTC. It is translated as CASSVQGNYGYTF.

V usage is TRBV19 and J usage is TRBJ1-5, with D perhaps TRBD1 (5 bases). Germline CDR1 LNHDA, CDR2 SQIVND (reference sequence). Trimming cost V 3 bases and J 2 bases, with 11 bases left between them. The CDR3 totals 15 residues. CDR3 in DNA: TGTGCCAGTAGTATCCAGTCGGGGGGCAATCAGCCCCAGCATTTT. Its translation: CASSIQSGGNQPQHF.